This is a list of T cell receptor beta chains from one sample in a study of patients and donors after allogeneic stem cell transplantation. MiXCR, run by TCRdb on the RT-PCR reads, gives a single entry per CDR3 protein. The data contain just over 55,000 distinct CDR3 sequences, more than 10% of them seen just once; the ten biggest clones take up more than 25%. Sequencing was performed on blood, either unsorted or a sorted T cell fraction (not recorded which). Receptors originate from a human donor who was either an allogeneic HSCT recipient or a stem cell or donor lymphocyte infusion donor (not recorded which). It is not recorded whose cells these are; they may come from a transplant donor. The CDR3 runs from the conserved cysteine through the conserved F or W. A D gene is named only where the DNA matches it firmly. Size is stated for part of the rows, as once, few or many counts, or as a class when the clone is expanded.

>TRBV7-9|TRBD2|TRBJ2-1|NA
TGTGCCAGCAGCCCCCCTTTGGGGCCCACCGGGCGGGAGGACTACAATGAGCAGTTCTTC
CASSPPLGPTGREDYNEQFF
>TRBV27|TRBD1|TRBJ2-5|NA
TGTGCCAGCAGCTCTCTGACAGGGGGAAAACAAGAGACCCAGTACTTC
CASSSLTGGKQETQYF
>TRBV5-1|NA|TRBJ1-1|many
TGCGCCAGCAGCATATCATCGAGGGACGGCACTGAAGCTTTCTTT
CASSISSRDGTEAFF
>TRBV6-1|NA|TRBJ2-1|few
TGTGCCAGCAGTGTAGAACAGGCATTTGAGCAGTTCTTC
CASSVEQAFEQFF
>TRBV27|TRBD1|TRBJ2-2|NA
TGTGCCAGCAGTTTATACAGGGGGACCGGGGAGCTGTTTTTT
CASSLYRGTGELFF
>TRBV5-1|NA|TRBJ1-1|NA
TGCGCCAGCAGCTTGGATAGGGACACTGAAGCTTTCTTT
CASSLDRDTEAFF
>TRBV24-1|NA|TRBJ2-1|few
TGTGCCACCAGTGACGCCGGGAACTACAATGAGCAGTTCTTC
CATSDAGNYNEQFF
>TRBV20-1|NA|TRBJ1-3|NA
TGCAGTGCTAGCGATCCAGGCAAAAGAACTGGAAACACCATATATTTT
CSASDPGKRTGNTIYF
>TRBV10-3|TRBD2|TRBJ2-7|many
TGTGCCATCAGAGGGGGACTAGCGGGTTCCTACGAGCAGTACTTC
CAIRGGLAGSYEQYF
>TRBV6-5|TRBD1|TRBJ1-4|many
TGTGCCAGCAGGAGAAAGACAGGGTTGATGGGTGAAAAACTGTTTTTT
CASRRKTGLMGEKLFF
>TRBV6-6|TRBD2|TRBJ2-1|many
TGTGCCAGCACCCCGTTAATTGAGCGGGAAAATGAGCAGTTCTTC
CASTPLIERENEQFF
>TRBV12-3/TRBV12-4|NA|TRBJ1-2|many
TGTGCCAGCAGTTCTGGGGGACTTGTATACACCTTC
CASSSGGLVYTF
>TRBV3-1|NA|TRBJ2-7|few
TGTGCCAGCAGCCAAGGACTAGTCGCCTACGAGCAGTACTTC
CASSQGLVAYEQYF
>TRBV20-1|TRBD1|TRBJ2-1|few
TGCAGTGCAACGACAGGGCCAAGCTCCTACAATGAGCAGTTCTTC
CSATTGPSSYNEQFF
>TRBV7-2|NA|TRBJ2-1|NA
TGTGCCAGCAGCTTAGACAGCCAAACCTACAATGAGCAGTTCTTC
CASSLDSQTYNEQFF
>TRBV19|NA|TRBJ1-2|many
TGTGCCAGTAGTATGGGGCCGAGTTTTGATGGCTACACCTTC
CASSMGPSFDGYTF
>TRBV12-3/TRBV12-4|NA|TRBJ1-1|many
TGTGCCAGCAGCGTGGACTGGAACACTGAAGCTTTCTTT
CASSVDWNTEAFF
>TRBV25-1|NA|TRBJ1-1|many
TGTGCCAGCAGTGCTTTCCTCGGGCTCACTGAAGCTTTCTTT
CASSAFLGLTEAFF
>TRBV5-1|TRBD1|TRBJ2-1|few
TGCGCCAGCAGCTCCCGGGACAGAGCCTACAATGAGCAGTTCTTC
CASSSRDRAYNEQFF
>TRBV20-1|TRBD1|TRBJ1-1|NA
TGCAGTGTTGCAGGGACAGGGGTCGCCATGAACACTGAAGCTTTCTTT
CSVAGTGVAMNTEAFF
>TRBV9|NA|TRBJ2-7|NA
TGTGCCAGCAGCCCGCGAGAGGGGCCAGCCTGGGAGCAGTACTTC
CASSPREGPAWEQYF
>TRBV20-1|NA|TRBJ2-7|NA
TGCAGTGCTAGGGGGACCACCTACGAGCAGTACTTC
CSARGTTYEQYF
>TRBV6-8|NA|TRBJ1-5|few
TGTGCCAGCAGTTACTCGAGGCCCAGGGAAGAGGGACAGCCCCAGCATTTT
CASSYSRPREEGQPQHF
>TRBV7-9|NA|TRBJ1-5|many
TGTGCCAGCAGCTTGTCGTGGGGGGCTGGCAATCAGCCCCAGCATTTT
CASSLSWGAGNQPQHF
>TRBV5-1|NA|TRBJ2-5|many
TGCGCCAGCAGCTTGGTGGCTAGCCGGGTGGAGACCCAGTACTTC
CASSLVASRVETQYF
>TRBV19|NA|TRBJ2-2|few
TGTGCCAGTAGTATCCGGTACAGGGATGGGGAGCTGTTTTTT
CASSIRYRDGELFF
>TRBV20-1|NA|TRBJ1-4|many
TGCAGTGCTAGGCGAATGTTTTCTGAAAAACTGTTTTTT
CSARRMFSEKLFF
>TRBV7-3|NA|TRBJ2-1|few
TGTGCCAGCAGCTTAAACCCGGGAGCCTACAATGAGCAGTTCTTC
CASSLNPGAYNEQFF
>TRBV5-1|NA|TRBJ1-1|many
TGCGCCAGCAGCTCACGACAGGCTCAAGTCACTGAAGCTTTCTTT
CASSSRQAQVTEAFF
>TRBV14|TRBD2|TRBJ2-1|NA
TGTGCCAGCAGCCAAGAGAAAGCCGGGACTAGCGGGAGGGCCTTAAAGAATGAGCAGTTCTTC
CASSQEKAGTSGRALKNEQFF
>TRBV20-1|NA|TRBJ1-5|many
TGCAGTGCCATCAAACGGGGGCTCGACAATCAGCCCCAGCATTTT
CSAIKRGLDNQPQHF
>TRBV10-1|TRBD1|TRBJ2-2|NA
TGCGCCAGCAGTAAAGGGACAGCTTCCTCCGGGGAGCTGTTTTTT
CASSKGTASSGELFF
>TRBV5-1|NA|TRBJ2-7|NA
TGCGCCAGCAGCTTGGAGGGCAGCCTCTACGAGCAGTACTTC
CASSLEGSLYEQYF
>TRBV12-3/TRBV12-4|NA|TRBJ1-3|many
TGTGCCAGCAGTTCGACATTCCCCTTAAACACCATATATTTT
CASSSTFPLNTIYF
>TRBV29-1|TRBD2|TRBJ2-7|NA
TGCAGCGCTCGACTAGCGGCAACCTACGAGCAGTACTTC
CSARLAATYEQYF
>TRBV7-9|NA|TRBJ2-7|NA
TGTGCCAGCAGCCATCAGGGGCTGAAATACGAGCAGTACTTC
CASSHQGLKYEQYF
>TRBV5-1|TRBD1|TRBJ1-2|many
TGCGCCAGCAGCTTGGCCCCTCCAGGACAGGCGTACAACTATGGCTACACCTTC
CASSLAPPGQAYNYGYTF
>TRBV5-1|NA|TRBJ2-7|NA
TGCGCCAGCAGCTATAAGACAGACTACGAGCAGTACTTC
CASSYKTDYEQYF
>TRBV24-1|NA|TRBJ2-2|NA
TGTGCCACCAGTGGACAGGGAGGGAGCACCGGGGAGCTGTTTTTT
CATSGQGGSTGELFF
>TRBV20-1|TRBD2|TRBJ2-3|NA
TGCAGTGCCTGGACTAGCGGGGCAGATACGCAGTATTTT
CSAWTSGADTQYF
>TRBV11-2|NA|TRBJ1-1|few
TGTGCCAGCAGCTTACAGACGCCGGCAGCTTTCTTT
CASSLQTPAAFF
>TRBV27|TRBD1|TRBJ1-1|many
TGTGCCAGCAGTCCTTACCCAGGGGGCAAGAACACTGAAGCTTTCTTT
CASSPYPGGKNTEAFF
>TRBV5-1|NA|TRBJ2-7|NA
TGCGCCAGCAGCTTGGAACTAGCTTACGAGCAGTACTTC
CASSLELAYEQYF
>TRBV6-5|NA|TRBJ1-1|many
TGTGCCAGCAGTTCTGAGCTGTTTGCCCCGGGAACTGAAGCTTTCTTT
CASSSELFAPGTEAFF
>TRBV6-5|TRBD1|TRBJ1-1|many
TGTGCCAGCAGTCCGGGACAGGGAAACACTGAAGCTTTCTTT
CASSPGQGNTEAFF
>TRBV3-1|NA|TRBJ1-6|many
TGTGCCAGCAGACGCGTCCCCGGGGGTTCACCCCTCCACTTT
CASRRVPGGSPLHF
>TRBV12-3/TRBV12-4|TRBD1|TRBJ1-1|many
TGTGCCGGCCGGGACAGGGGATGGTCTGAAGCTTTCTTT
CAGRDRGWSEAFF
>TRBV11-2|NA|TRBJ2-1|few
TGTGCCAGCACCCTACTAGGATCTTACAATGAGCAGTTCTTC
CASTLLGSYNEQFF
>TRBV5-1|TRBD1|TRBJ1-2|few
TGCGCCAACGATCCGGGACAGGGCATCTATGGCTACACCTTC
CANDPGQGIYGYTF
>TRBV29-1|NA|TRBJ2-1|NA
TGCAGCCTCCTGGTCCCACCCTTGGTGAATGAGCAGTTCTTC
CSLLVPPLVNEQFF
>TRBV20-1|NA|TRBJ2-3|many
TGCAGTGCTAGAGATGGGGGGCTACCAGATACGCAGTATTTT
CSARDGGLPDTQYF
>TRBV27|TRBD2|TRBJ2-3|few
TGTGCCAGCAGTTTCCTAGCGGGAGGGGCAGATACGCAGTATTTT
CASSFLAGGADTQYF
>TRBV3-1|NA|TRBJ1-5|NA
TGTGCCAGCAGCCAAGGCCCCCCAGGTCTGAGCAATCAGCCCCAGCATTTT
CASSQGPPGLSNQPQHF